These 27 T cell receptor beta chains came from one sample sequenced in a study of blood T cell repertoires in COVID-19. Method: immunoSEQ multiplex PCR; TCRdb's copy keeps in-frame clones and lacks some. The data hold some 180,000 clones, with approximately 90% observed a single time. The specimen sequenced was PBMCs or T cells enriched from blood (not recorded which). These receptor sequences come from a middle-aged woman in a cohort exposed to, infected with or recovered from COVID-19 (not recorded which).

This clone occurred once. The chain uses TRBV2 and TRBJ2-7; 7 bases are shared with TRBD2. In germline, CDR1 is SNHLY, CDR2 FYNNEI. V lost 9 bases to trimming and J lost 5 bases; unmatched junction nucleotides: 10. This CDR3 has 13 amino acids. The CDR3 loop is CASQVAGVNEQYF. CDR3 in DNA: TGTGCCAGTCAAGTGGCGGGAGTAAACGAGCAGTACTTC.

This chain links TRBV11-2 with TRBJ1-1; D is possibly TRBD1 (5 bases). This CDR3 has 14 amino acids. Germline V CDR1 and CDR2: SGHAT, FQNNGV. The V gene lost 5 bases and the J gene lost 7 bases, with 17 bases spanning the gap. The CDR3 reads CASSPIGRGGEAFF. DNA for the CDR3: TGTGCCAGCAGCCCTATAGGCCGGGGGGGTGAAGCTTTCTTT.

V is TRBV27 and J is TRBJ1-5; D unclear. CDR3 length: 15 amino acids. Per the germline V gene, CDR1 is MNHEY and CDR2 is SMNVEV (reference sequence). The V end was cut by 5 bases, the J end by 0 bases, with 11 bases between. CDR3 sequence reads: CASSLTYNSNQPQHF. The DNA of the CDR3 is TGTGCCAGCAGTCTGACATACAATAGCAATCAGCCCCAGCATTTT.

The V call is TRBV19, the J call TRBJ2-5, with 7 nucleotides matching TRBD2. This CDR3 region has 15 residues. The V segment lost 3 bases and the J segment 4 bases; nucleotides outside the gene matches: 8. Germline CDR1 is LNHDA and CDR2 is SQIVND (reference sequence). CDR3: CASSMIIREGETQYF. CDR3 DNA sequence: TGTGCCAGTAGTATGATTATCAGGGAGGGAGAGACCCAGTACTTC.

The chain joins TRBV6-5 to TRBJ2-7; D is ambiguous. Trimming left V 0 bases short and J 3 bases short, with 9 bases between. The length of the CDR3 is 14 residues. Germline CDR1 reads MNHEY; CDR2 reads SVGAGI. This CDR3 is CASSYSGVDYEQYF. The CDR3 nucleotides read TGTGCCAGCAGTTACTCAGGAGTGGACTACGAGCAGTACTTC.

The rearrangement joins TRBV4-3 to TRBJ2-4; perhaps TRBD2 as D (5 bases). The ends were cut back, 5 bases at V and 0 bases at J, with 14 bases in the middle. Germline CDR1 is LGHNA and CDR2 is YSLEER. This CDR3 comprises 16 residues. CDR3 sequence reads: CASSEGITRAKNIQYF. CDR3 bases: TGCGCCAGCAGCGAGGGCATCACCCGAGCCAAAAACATTCAGTACTTC.

The genes are TRBV10-3 and TRBJ1-1, with D maybe TRBD1 (6 bases). CDR1 is ENHRY and CDR2 is SYGVKD in the germline V gene. Between the trimmed V and J ends, which lost 4 bases and 1 base, there was a span of 10 bases. The CDR3 is 14 residues long. This chain's CDR3 is CAISGGQSNTEAFF. The CDR3 nucleotides are TGTGCCATCAGTGGTGGACAGTCGAACACTGAAGCTTTCTTT.

A single count supports this clone. The gene calls are TRBV4-2 and TRBJ2-7; 12 nucleotides agree with TRBD2. This CDR3 region has 16 residues. V shed 0 bases and J 2 bases; nucleotides not matched to a gene: 2. The germline gives CDR1 LGHNA, CDR2 YNFKEQ. CDR3 sequence reads: CASSQDPSGGAYEQYF. For the CDR3, the DNA is TGTGCCAGCAGCCAAGATCCTAGCGGGGGGGCCTACGAGCAGTACTTC.

This clone was seen a handful of times. The V gene is TRBV7-9, the J gene TRBJ1-1, with TRBD1 matching 8 bases. Germline-derived CDR1 and CDR2 are SEHNR and FQNEAQ (reference sequence). This CDR3 is built from 15 residues. The trim removed 4 bases at V and 1 base at J, leaving 5 bases unmatched. The CDR3 DNA follows: TGTGCCAGCAGCTACAGCGGACAGGGGAACACTGAAGCTTTCTTT. Its protein product is CASSYSGQGNTEAFF.

V usage is TRBV3-1 (or the pseudogene TRBV3-2) and J usage is TRBJ2-4; 14 bases fit TRBD2. CDR3 length equals 16 residues. Germline CDR1 LGHDT, CDR2 YNNKEL (reference sequence). V trimming: 4 bases; J trimming: 5 bases; junction bases outside the gene matches: 4. The CDR3 here is CASSPGLAGEENIQYF. The CDR3 DNA sequence: TGTGCCAGCAGCCCGGGACTAGCGGGGGAGGAAAACATTCAGTACTTC.

The gene calls are TRBV15 and TRBJ1-5; D not resolved. The CDR3 covers 15 residues. Germline V CDR1 and CDR2: LNHNV, YYDKDF (reference sequence). Trimming shortened V by 6 bases and J by 1 base, and 13 bases separated the two germline ends. This CDR3 is CATRSGISSNQPQHF. The DNA of the CDR3 is TGTGCCACCAGGTCGGGGATTTCGAGCAATCAGCCCCAGCATTTT. The whole variable domain, filled in from reference TRBV15 and TRBJ1-5, reads DAMVIQNPRYQVTQFGKPVTLSCSQTLNHNVMYWYQQKSSQAPKLLFHYYDKDFNNEADTPDNFQSRRPNTSFCFLDIRSPGLGDTAMYLCATRSGISSNQPQHFGDGTRLSIL.

The chain carries TRBV13 and TRBJ2-2, with D hard to call. The germline V gene encodes CDR1 PRHDT and CDR2 FYEKMQ (reference sequence). V was pared by 3 bases and J by 6 bases, with 5 bases between. The CDR3 contains 12 residues. The CDR3 DNA reads TGTGCCAGCAGCTTTATGTCCGGGGAGCTGTTTTTT. Its protein product is CASSFMSGELFF.

V usage is TRBV9 and J usage is TRBJ1-5; TRBD1 matches 12 bases. The germline V gene encodes CDR1 SGDLS and CDR2 YYNGEE. Germline trimming cut 3 bases from V and 7 bases from J; bases unmatched to any gene: 5. The CDR3 length is 15 residues. Here the CDR3 DNA reads TGTGCCAGCAGCGCGGGACAGGGGGCATGGCAGCCCCAGCATTTT. Translated: CASSAGQGAWQPQHF.

The chain links TRBV19 to TRBJ1-1; 8 nucleotides line up with TRBD1. The CDR3 is 13 residues long. Trimming removed 6 bases from V and 6 bases from J; junction bases left unmatched: 6. Looked up from germline, CDR1 is LNHDA and CDR2 is SQIVND (reference sequence). The CDR3 DNA sequence: TGTGCCAGTAGCACAGGGGGGATCGCTGAAGCTTTCTTT. Amino acid sequence: CASSTGGIAEAFF.

A single count supports this clone. The J gene is TRBJ2-7, the V gene TRBV11-2; 8 nucleotides match TRBD2. Germline V CDR1 and CDR2: SGHAT, FQNNGV. The J segment lost 2 bases and the V segment lost 5 bases, leaving 8 bases of the junction unmatched. This CDR3 is 15 amino acids long. CDR3 sequence (DNA): TGTGCCAGCAGCATCGGGACTAGTGCCACCTACGAGCAGTACTTC. This codes for CASSIGTSATYEQYF.

The chain's CDR3 is CASSSGQGGTEAFF. CDR3 sequence (DNA): TGCGCCAGCAGCTCGGGACAGGGGGGCACTGAAGCTTTCTTT. The chain joins TRBV5-1 to TRBJ1-1; 11 bases agree with TRBD1. Germline V CDR1 and CDR2: SGHRS, YFSETQ. This CDR3 has 14 amino acids. V lost 3 bases to trimming and J lost 4 bases; unmatched junction nucleotides: 2.

V gene TRBV3-1 (or the pseudogene TRBV3-2) combines with J gene TRBJ1-5, with 7 positions matching TRBD1. Germline CDR1 and CDR2: LGHDT and YNNKEL (reference sequence). The J segment lost 1 base and the V segment lost 4 bases, leaving 4 bases of the junction unmatched. This CDR3 region has 15 residues. The DNA of the CDR3 is TGTGCCAGCAGCCGCCGGGACAGAAGCAATCAGCCCCAGCATTTT. Translated: CASSRRDRSNQPQHF.

The V call is TRBV6-1, the J call TRBJ2-1, with D perhaps TRBD2 (5 bases). This CDR3 contains 11 residues. V shed 1 base and J shed 14 bases, with 9 bases lying between them. Germline CDR1 and CDR2: MNHNS and SASEGT. Written as DNA, the CDR3 is TGTGCCAGCAGTGAAGAGAGGCGGGAGTTCTTC. Translated: CASSEERREFF.

There are a few counts of this clone. The chain uses TRBV18 and TRBJ2-5, with D possibly TRBD2 on 5 matching bases. The CDR3 extends over 14 amino acids. Germline V gene data show CDR1 as KGHSH and CDR2 as LQKENI. V was clipped by 1 base and J by 5 bases, with 11 bases between them. CDR3 in amino acids: CASSPLVGVETQYF. In DNA, the CDR3 is TGTGCCAGCTCACCACTTGTGGGAGTGGAGACCCAGTACTTC.

The chain has TRBV4-1 and TRBJ1-5; D not resolved. The V and J ends lost 1 base and 0 bases respectively, with 22 bases between them. CDR1 and CDR2 (germline): MGHRA, YSYEKL. This CDR3 has 20 residues. CDR3: CASSQVAASYLTYSNQPQHF. CDR3 sequence (DNA): TGCGCCAGCAGCCAAGTTGCAGCGAGCTATCTCACATATAGCAATCAGCCCCAGCATTTT.

The V and J genes are TRBV2 and TRBJ1-4; D possibly corresponds to TRBD1 (6 bases). This CDR3 contains 15 residues. Germline V gene lookup returns CDR1 SNHLY and CDR2 FYNNEI. V was trimmed by 6 bases and J by 6 bases, leaving 17 bases between them. CDR3: CASSKWTEDDEKLFF. The CDR3, as DNA: TGTGCCAGCAGCAAGTGGACAGAGGATGATGAAAAACTGTTTTTT.

The rearrangement links TRBV7-2 to TRBJ1-5, with D unresolved. Germline V CDR1 and CDR2: SGHTA, FQGNSA. The CDR3 is made up of 16 amino acids. V was trimmed by 3 bases and J by 2 bases, leaving 14 bases between them. Here the CDR3 DNA reads TGTGCCAGCAGCTTGGAACTAAGGTATCGCAATCAGCCCCAGCATTTT. Its translation is CASSLELRYRNQPQHF.

This chain uses TRBV27 with TRBJ2-7; possible D gene TRBD1, 6 bases. Per germline, CDR1 MNHEY and CDR2 SMNVEV (reference sequence). V was trimmed by 0 bases and J by 0 bases, leaving 9 bases between them. This CDR3 region has 15 residues. CDR3 nucleotides: TGTGCCAGCAGTTTATCTCAGGGGAGCTCCTACGAGCAGTACTTC. Amino acids: CASSLSQGSSYEQYF.

This CDR3 reads CASSPWGQGNSYEQYF. CDR3 DNA sequence: TGTGCCAGTAGTCCTTGGGGACAGGGGAACTCCTACGAGCAGTACTTC. The chain joins TRBV19 to TRBJ2-7, with 10 bases fitting TRBD1. CDR1 LNHDA and CDR2 SQIVND come from the germline V gene (reference sequence). The CDR3 length is 16 residues. The junction had 7 bases not matched to a gene; V was cut back by 5 bases and J by 0 bases.

DNA for the CDR3: TGTGCCAGCAGCTATGGACAGGGAGCCTACGAGCAGTACTTC. Amino acid sequence: CASSYGQGAYEQYF. The V gene is TRBV5-6, the J gene TRBJ2-7; 8 positions agree with TRBD1. Per germline, CDR1 SGHDT and CDR2 YYEEEE. Losses at the gene ends were 3 bases for V and 2 bases for J; bases not matched to a gene: 4. The CDR3 covers 14 residues. Based on the CDR3 plus reference TRBV5-6 and TRBJ2-7, the full variable domain is DAGVTQSPTHLIKTRGQQVTLRCSPKSGHDTVSWYQQALGQGPQFIFQYYEEEERQRGNFPDRFSGHQFPNYSSELNVNALLLGDSALYLCASSYGQGAYEQYFGPGTRLTVT.

Note on this clone: Other DNA sequences within the sample encode an identical CDR3. V gene TRBV7-9 combines with J gene TRBJ2-7; the D is unclear. This CDR3 has 12 residues. Trimming removed 3 bases from V and 0 bases from J, with 3 bases in between. Germline V gene sequence: CDR1 SEHNR, CDR2 FQNEAQ (reference sequence). The CDR3 spells CASSFSSYEQYF. As DNA, the CDR3 is TGTGCCAGCAGCTTCAGCTCCTACGAGCAGTACTTC.

The CDR3 region has the DNA TGTGCGACCCATGCTCAGGGGAACACTGAAGCTTTCTTT. This gives the protein CATHAQGNTEAFF. The rearrangement links TRBV7-2 to TRBJ1-1; D is possibly TRBD1 (5 bases). The CDR3 sequence is 13 residues long. Germline-derived CDR1 and CDR2 are SGHTA and FQGNSA.